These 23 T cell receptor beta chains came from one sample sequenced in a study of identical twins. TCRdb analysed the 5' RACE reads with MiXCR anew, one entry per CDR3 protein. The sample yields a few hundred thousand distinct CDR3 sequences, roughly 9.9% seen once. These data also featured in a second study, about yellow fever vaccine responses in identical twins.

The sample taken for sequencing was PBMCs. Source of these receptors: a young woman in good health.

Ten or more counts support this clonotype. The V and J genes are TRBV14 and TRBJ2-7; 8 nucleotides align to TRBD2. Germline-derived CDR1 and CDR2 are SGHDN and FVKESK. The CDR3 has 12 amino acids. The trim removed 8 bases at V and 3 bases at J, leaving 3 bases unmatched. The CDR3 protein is CASGTRLYEQYF. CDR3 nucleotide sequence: TGTGCCAGCGGGACTAGGCTCTACGAGCAGTACTTC. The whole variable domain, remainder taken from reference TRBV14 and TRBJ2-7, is EAGVTQFPSHSVIEKGQTVTLRCDPISGHDNLYWYRRVMGKEIKFLLHFVKESKQDESGMPNNRFLAERTGGTYSTLKVQPAELEDSGVYFCASGTRLYEQYFGPGTRLTVT.

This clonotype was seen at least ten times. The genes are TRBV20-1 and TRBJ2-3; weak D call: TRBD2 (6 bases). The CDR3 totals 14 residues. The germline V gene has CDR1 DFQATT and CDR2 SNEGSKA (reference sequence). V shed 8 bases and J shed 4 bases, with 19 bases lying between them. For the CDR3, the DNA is TGCAGTTCCAACCCTCGGACTACCCCAGATACGCAGTATTTT. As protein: CSSNPRTTPDTQYF.

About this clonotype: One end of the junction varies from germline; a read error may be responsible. This CDR3 is CSANYLFGTARNIQYF. DNA of the CDR3: TGCAGCGCTAACTACCTTTTCGGGACAGCCAGAAACATTCAGTACTTC. This chain links TRBV29-1 with TRBJ2-4, with 7 bases that match TRBD1. The CDR3 totals 16 residues. Germline V CDR1 and CDR2: SQVTM, ANQGSEA.

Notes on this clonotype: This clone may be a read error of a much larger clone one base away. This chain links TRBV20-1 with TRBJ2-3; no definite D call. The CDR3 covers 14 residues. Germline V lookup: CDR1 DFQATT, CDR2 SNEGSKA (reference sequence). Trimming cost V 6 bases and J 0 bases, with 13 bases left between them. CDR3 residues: CSAPRVRSTDTQYF. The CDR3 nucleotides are TGCAGTGCCCCTCGGGTCAGAAGCACAGATACGCAGTATTTT.

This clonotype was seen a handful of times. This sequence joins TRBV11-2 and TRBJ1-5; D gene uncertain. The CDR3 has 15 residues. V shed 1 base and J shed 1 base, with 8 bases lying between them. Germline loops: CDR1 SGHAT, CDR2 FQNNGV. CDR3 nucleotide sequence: TGTGCCAGCAGCTTAGGACCAGTGAGCAATCAGCCCCAGCATTTT. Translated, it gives CASSLGPVSNQPQHF. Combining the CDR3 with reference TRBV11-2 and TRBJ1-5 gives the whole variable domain EAGVAQSPRYKIIEKRQSVAFWCNPISGHATLYWYQQILGQGPKLLIQFQNNGVVDDSQLPKDRFSAERLKGVDSTLKIQPAKLEDSAVYLCASSLGPVSNQPQHFGDGTRLSIL.

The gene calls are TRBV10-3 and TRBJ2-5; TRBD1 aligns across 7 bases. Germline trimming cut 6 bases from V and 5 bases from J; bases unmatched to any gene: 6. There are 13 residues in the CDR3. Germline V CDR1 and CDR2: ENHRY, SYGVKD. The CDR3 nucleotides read TGTGCCATCAGGACAGGGATGGCGGAGACCCAGTACTTC. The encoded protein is CAIRTGMAETQYF.

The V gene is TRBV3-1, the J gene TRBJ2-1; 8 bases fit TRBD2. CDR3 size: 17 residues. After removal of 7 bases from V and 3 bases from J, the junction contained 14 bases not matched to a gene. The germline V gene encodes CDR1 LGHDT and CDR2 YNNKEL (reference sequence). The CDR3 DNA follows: TGTGCCAGCACCAAAGATAGTCGCGGGGGGAACTACAATGAGCAGTTCTTC. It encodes CASTKDSRGGNYNEQFF.

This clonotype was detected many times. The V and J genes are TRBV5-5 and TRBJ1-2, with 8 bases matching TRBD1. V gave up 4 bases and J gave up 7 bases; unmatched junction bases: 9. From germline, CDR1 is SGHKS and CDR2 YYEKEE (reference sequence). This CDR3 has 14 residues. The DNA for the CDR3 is TGTGCCAGCAGCCCCGACAGGGGTCGCGGTGGCTACACCTTC. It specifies CASSPDRGRGGYTF. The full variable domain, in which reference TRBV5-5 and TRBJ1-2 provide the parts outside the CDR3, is DAGVTQSPTHLIKTRGQQVTLRCSPISGHKSVSWYQQVLGQGPQFIFQYYEKEERGRGNFPDRFSARQFPNYSSELNVNALLLGDSALYLCASSPDRGRGGYTFGSGTRLTVV.

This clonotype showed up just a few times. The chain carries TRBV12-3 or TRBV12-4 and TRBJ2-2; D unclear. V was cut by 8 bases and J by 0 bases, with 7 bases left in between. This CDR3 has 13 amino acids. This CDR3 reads CASVNSNTGELFF. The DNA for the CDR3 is TGTGCCAGCGTCAACTCGAACACCGGGGAGCTGTTTTTT.

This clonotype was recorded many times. The CDR3 coding sequence is TGCGCCAGTGGGAGCGGGAGACTTCAAGAGACCCAGTACTTC. It translates to CASGSGRLQETQYF. V and J are TRBV5-1 and TRBJ2-5, with 8 nucleotides matching TRBD2. The CDR3 sequence is 14 residues long. With 8 bases clipped from V and 2 bases from J, the junction kept 8 bases outside the gene matches. In germline, CDR1 is SGHRS, CDR2 YFSETQ.

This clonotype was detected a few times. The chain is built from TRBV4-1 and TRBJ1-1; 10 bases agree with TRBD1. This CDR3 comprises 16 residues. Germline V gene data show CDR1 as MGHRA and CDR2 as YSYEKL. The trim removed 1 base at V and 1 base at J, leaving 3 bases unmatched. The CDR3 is CASSQVTGGANTEAFF. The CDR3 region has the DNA TGCGCCAGCAGCCAAGTGACAGGGGGCGCGAACACTGAAGCTTTCTTT.

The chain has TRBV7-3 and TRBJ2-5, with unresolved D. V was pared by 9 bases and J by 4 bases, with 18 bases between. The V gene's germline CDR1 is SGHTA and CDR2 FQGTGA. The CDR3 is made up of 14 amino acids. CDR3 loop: CARTSPPFGETQYF. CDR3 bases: TGTGCCAGGACCTCCCCTCCCTTCGGAGAGACCCAGTACTTC. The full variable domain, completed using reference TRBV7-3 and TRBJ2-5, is GAGVSQTPSNKVTEKGKYVELRCDPISGHTALYWYRQSLGQGPEFLIYFQGTGAADDSGLPNDRFFAVRPEGSVSTLKIQRTERGDSAVYLCARTSPPFGETQYFGPGTRLLVL.

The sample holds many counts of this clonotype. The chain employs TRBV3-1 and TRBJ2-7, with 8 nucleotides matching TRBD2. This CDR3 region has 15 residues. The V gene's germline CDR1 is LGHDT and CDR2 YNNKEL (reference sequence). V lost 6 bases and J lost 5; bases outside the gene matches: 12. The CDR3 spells CASSLGAGLVNEQYF. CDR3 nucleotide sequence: TGTGCCAGCAGTCTCGGGGCGGGACTAGTGAACGAGCAGTACTTC.

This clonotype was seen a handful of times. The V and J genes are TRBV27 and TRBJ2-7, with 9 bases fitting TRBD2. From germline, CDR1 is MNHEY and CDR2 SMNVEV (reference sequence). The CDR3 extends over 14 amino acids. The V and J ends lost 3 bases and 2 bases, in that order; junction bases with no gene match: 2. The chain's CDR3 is CASSFSSGAYEQYF. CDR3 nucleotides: TGTGCCAGCAGTTTCTCTAGCGGGGCCTACGAGCAGTACTTC.

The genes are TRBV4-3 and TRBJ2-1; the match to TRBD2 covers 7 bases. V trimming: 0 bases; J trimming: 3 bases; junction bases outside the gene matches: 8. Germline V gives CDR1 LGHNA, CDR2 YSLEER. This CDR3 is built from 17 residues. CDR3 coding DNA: TGCGCCAGCAGCCAAGACACGAGCGGGACGGGCTACAATGAGCAGTTCTTC. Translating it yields CASSQDTSGTGYNEQFF.

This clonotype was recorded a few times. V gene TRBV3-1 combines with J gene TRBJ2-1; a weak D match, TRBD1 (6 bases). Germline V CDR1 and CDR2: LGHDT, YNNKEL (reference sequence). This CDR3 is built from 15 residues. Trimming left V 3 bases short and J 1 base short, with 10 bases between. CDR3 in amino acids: CASSQGAESYNEQFF. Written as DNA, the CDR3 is TGTGCCAGCAGCCAGGGGGCCGAGTCCTACAATGAGCAGTTCTTC.

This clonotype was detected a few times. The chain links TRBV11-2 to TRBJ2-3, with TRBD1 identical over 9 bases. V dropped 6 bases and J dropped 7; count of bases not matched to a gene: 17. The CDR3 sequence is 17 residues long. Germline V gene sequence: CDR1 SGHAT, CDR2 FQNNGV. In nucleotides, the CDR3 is TGTGCCAGCAGTCTGGGATCCGGGACAGGGACCTCGAATACGCAGTATTTT. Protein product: CASSLGSGTGTSNTQYF.

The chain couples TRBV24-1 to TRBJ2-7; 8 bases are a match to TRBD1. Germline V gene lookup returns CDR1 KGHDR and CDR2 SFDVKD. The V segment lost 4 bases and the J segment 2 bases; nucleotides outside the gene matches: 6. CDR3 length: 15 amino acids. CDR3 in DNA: TGTGCCACCAGTGACTCTGGGACAGGAACCTACGAGCAGTACTTC. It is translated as CATSDSGTGTYEQYF.

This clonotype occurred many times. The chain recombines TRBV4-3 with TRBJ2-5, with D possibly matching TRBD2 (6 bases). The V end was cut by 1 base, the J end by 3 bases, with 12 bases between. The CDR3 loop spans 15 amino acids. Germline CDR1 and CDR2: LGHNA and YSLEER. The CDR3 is CASSQVWQREETQYF. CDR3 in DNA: TGCGCCAGCAGCCAAGTCTGGCAGCGGGAAGAGACCCAGTACTTC.

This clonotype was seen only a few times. CDR3 sequence (DNA): TGTGCCAGCAGTTTACATGGCAGGGGCTACACAGATACGCAGTATTTT. Protein sequence: CASSLHGRGYTDTQYF. The gene calls are TRBV12-3 or TRBV12-4 and TRBJ2-3; the D gene is possibly TRBD1 (6 bases). Trimming pared 2 bases from V and 2 bases from J, leaving 14 bases between. This CDR3 is 16 amino acids long.

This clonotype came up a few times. The DNA for the CDR3 is TGTGCCAGCAGCTCCCCTAGGAGCACAGATACGCAGTATTTT. Residues: CASSSPRSTDTQYF. The chain couples TRBV7-2 to TRBJ2-3; no clear D. CDR3 size: 14 residues. Between the trimmed V and J ends, which lost 4 bases and 0 bases, there was a span of 8 bases. The germline CDR1 and CDR2 sequences are SGHTA and FQGNSA.

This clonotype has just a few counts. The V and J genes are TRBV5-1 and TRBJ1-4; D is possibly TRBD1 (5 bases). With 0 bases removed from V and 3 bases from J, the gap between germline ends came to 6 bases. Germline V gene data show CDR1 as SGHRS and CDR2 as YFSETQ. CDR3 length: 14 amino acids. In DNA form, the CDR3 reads TGCGCCAGCAGCTTGGGGGGCCCTAATGAAAAACTGTTTTTT. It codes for CASSLGGPNEKLFF. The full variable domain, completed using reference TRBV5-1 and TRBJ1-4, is KAGVTQTPRYLIKTRGQQVTLSCSPISGHRSVSWYQQTPGQGLQFLFEYFSETQRNKGNFPGRFSGRQFSNSRSEMNVSTLELGDSALYLCASSLGGPNEKLFFGSGTQLSVL.

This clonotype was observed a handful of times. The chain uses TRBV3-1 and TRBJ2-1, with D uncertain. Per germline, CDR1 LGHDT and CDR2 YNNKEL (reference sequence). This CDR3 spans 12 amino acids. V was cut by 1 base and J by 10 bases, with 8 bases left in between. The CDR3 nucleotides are TGTGCCAGCAGCCAAGCGATAACCGAGCAGTTCTTC. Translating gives CASSQAITEQFF.